The clone carrying this T cell receptor beta chain was seen a single time. This record belongs to a study of shared clonotypes between healthy human individuals. For every subset, genomic DNA was evenly distributed across several immunoSEQ plates. Assay: immunoSEQ multiplex PCR; the TCRdb copy retains only in-frame clones and omits some. There are approximately 2.5 million clones in the sample; approximately 94% occur only once, and 0.36% lies in the top ten. Per the germline V gene, CDR1 is LNHDA and CDR2 is SQIVND (reference sequence). This CDR3 comprises 14 residues. With V trimmed by 8 bases and J by 5 bases, 7 bases remained unmatched.

Specimen: naive CD4+ T cells from PBMCs. Noted subset: CD45RA+ positively selected. The rearrangement uses TRBV19 and TRBJ2-3; TRBD1 aligns across 10 bases. The sequence was obtained from a man younger than 35 in good health. Some clones in this sample may be carry-over from other donors' samples. The chain's CDR3 is CASGTGQGRDTQYF. The DNA of the CDR3 is TGTGCCAGTGGCACGGGACAGGGGAGAGATACGCAGTATTTT.